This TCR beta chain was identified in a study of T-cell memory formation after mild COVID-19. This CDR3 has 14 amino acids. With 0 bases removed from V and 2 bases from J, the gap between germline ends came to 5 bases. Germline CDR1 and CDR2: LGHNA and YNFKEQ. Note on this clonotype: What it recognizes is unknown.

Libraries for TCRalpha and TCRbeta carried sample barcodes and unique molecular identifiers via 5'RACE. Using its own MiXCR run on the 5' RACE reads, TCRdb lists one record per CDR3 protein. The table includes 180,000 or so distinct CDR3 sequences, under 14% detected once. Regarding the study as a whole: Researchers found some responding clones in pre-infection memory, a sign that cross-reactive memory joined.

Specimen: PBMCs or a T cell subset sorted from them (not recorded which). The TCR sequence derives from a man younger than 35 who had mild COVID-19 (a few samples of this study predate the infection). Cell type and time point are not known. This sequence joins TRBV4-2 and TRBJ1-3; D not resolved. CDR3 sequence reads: CASSQEGTGNTIYF. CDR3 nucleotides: TGTGCCAGCAGCCAAGAAGGTACTGGAAACACCATATATTTT.